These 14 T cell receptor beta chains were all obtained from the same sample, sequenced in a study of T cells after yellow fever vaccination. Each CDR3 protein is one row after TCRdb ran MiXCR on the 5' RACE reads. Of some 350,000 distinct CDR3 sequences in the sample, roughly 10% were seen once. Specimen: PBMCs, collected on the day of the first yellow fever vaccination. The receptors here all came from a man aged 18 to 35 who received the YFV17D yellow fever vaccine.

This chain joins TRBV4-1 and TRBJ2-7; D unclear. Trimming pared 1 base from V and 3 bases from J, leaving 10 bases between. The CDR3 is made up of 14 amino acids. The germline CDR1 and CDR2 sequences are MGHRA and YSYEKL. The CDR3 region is CASSQAGQVYEQYF. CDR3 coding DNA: TGCGCCAGCAGCCAAGCGGGCCAGGTCTACGAGCAGTACTTC.

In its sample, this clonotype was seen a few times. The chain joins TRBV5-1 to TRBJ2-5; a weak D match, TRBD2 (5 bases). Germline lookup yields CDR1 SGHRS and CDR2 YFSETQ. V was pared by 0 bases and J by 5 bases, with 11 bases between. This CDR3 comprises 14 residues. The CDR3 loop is CASSLDGEQETQYF. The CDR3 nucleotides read TGCGCCAGCAGCTTGGACGGGGAACAGGAGACCCAGTACTTC.

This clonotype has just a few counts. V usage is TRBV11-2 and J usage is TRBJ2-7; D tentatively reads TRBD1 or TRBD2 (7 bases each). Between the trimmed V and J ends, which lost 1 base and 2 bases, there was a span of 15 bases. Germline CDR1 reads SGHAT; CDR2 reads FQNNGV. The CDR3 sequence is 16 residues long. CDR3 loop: CASSLGTRGGTYEQYV. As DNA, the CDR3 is TGTGCCAGCAGCTTAGGGACCAGGGGGGGAACCTACGAGCAGTACGTC.

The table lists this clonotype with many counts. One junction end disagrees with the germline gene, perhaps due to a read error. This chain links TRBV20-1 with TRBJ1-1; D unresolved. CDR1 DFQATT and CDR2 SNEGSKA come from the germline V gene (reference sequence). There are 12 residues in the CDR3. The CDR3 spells CSARPGNNEAFF. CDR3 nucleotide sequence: TGCAGTGCTAGGCCCGGGAACAATGAAGCTTTCTTT.

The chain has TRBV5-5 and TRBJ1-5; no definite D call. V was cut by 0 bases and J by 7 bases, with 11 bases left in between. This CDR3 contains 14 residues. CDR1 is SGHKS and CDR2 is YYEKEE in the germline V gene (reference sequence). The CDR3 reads CASSLEGNQQPQHF. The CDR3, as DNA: TGTGCCAGCAGCTTGGAAGGGAATCAACAGCCCCAGCATTTT.

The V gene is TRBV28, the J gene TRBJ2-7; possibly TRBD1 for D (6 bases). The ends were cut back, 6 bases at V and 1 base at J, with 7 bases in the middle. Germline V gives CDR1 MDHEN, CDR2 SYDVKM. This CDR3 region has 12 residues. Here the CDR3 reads CASSRGSYEQYV. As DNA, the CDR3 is TGTGCCAGCAGCAGGGGATCCTACGAGCAGTACGTC.

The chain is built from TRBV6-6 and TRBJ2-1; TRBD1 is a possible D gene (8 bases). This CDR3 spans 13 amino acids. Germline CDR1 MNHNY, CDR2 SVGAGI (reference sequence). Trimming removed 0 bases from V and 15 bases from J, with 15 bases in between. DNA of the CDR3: TGTGCCAGCAGTTACTCGACCAACAGGGGGGGGTTCTTC. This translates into CASSYSTNRGGFF.

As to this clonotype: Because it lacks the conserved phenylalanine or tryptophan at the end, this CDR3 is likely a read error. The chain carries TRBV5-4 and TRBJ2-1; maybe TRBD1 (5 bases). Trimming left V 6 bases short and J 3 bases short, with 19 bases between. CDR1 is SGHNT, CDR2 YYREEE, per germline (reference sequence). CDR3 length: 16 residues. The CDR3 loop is CASNSAGAGYYNEQFL. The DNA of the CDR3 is TGTGCCAGCAACAGTGCTGGGGCCGGGTACTACAATGAGCAGTTCTTG.

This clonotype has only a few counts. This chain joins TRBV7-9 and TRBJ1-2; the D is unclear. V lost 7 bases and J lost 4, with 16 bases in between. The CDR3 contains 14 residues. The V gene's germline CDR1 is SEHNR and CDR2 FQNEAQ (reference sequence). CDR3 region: CASTAVKSFYGYTF. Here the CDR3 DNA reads TGTGCCAGCACCGCAGTGAAGTCTTTCTATGGCTACACCTTC.

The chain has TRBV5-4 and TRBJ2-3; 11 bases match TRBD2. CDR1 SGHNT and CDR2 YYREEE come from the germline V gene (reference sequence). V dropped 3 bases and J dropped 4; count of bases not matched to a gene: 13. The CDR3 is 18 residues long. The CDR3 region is CASSWGASGGTTPDTQYF. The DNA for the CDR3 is TGTGCCAGCAGCTGGGGGGCTAGCGGGGGGACTACACCAGATACGCAGTATTTT.

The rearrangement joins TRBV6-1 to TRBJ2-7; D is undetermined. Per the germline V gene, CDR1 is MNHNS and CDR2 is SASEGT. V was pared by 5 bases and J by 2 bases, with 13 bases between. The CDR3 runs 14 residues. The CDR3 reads CASSTWTATYEQYV. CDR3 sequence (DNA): TGTGCCAGCAGTACCTGGACGGCAACCTACGAGCAGTACGTC.

The CDR3 reads CASTLGSGNTIYF. CDR3 DNA sequence: TGTGCCAGCACCCTGGGGTCTGGAAACACCATATATTTT. The chain couples TRBV28 to TRBJ1-3; no reliable D call. Trimming stripped 7 bases from V and 1 base from J, with 8 bases between. CDR1 is MDHEN, CDR2 SYDVKM, per germline. The CDR3 has 13 residues.

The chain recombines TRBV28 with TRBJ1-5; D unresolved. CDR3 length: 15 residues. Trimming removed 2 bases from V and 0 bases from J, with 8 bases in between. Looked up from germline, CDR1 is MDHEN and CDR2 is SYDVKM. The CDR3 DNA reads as TGTGCCAGCAGTTTAGCTGCCCCTAGCAATCAGCCCCAGCATTTT. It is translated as CASSLAAPSNQPQHF.

The CDR3 DNA is TGCGCCAGCAGCGATGACAGGGGGCCGTACACCGGGGAGCTGTTTTTT. Its protein is CASSDDRGPYTGELFF. V is TRBV5-1 and J is TRBJ2-2; 10 bases align to TRBD1. Germline loops: CDR1 SGHRS, CDR2 YFSETQ. The CDR3 loop spans 16 amino acids. V shed 4 bases, J shed 3 bases, and the junction held 6 bases outside the gene matches.